This T cell receptor beta chain emerged from a study of T cell responses to AZD1222 COVID-19 vaccine. The table came from immunoSEQ multiplex PCR; TCRdb's copy has only in-frame clones and leaves some out. The sample lists 90,000 or so clones; about 86% were seen once. Trimming removed 0 bases from V and 9 bases from J, with 12 bases in between. CDR1 is LNHDA and CDR2 is SQIVND in the germline V gene (reference sequence). The CDR3 totals 14 residues. This sample comprised peripheral blood, obtained on day 0 of AZD1222 vaccination. The receptor's source is an adult in good health. The V gene is TRBV19, the J gene TRBJ2-1, with D perhaps TRBD1 (5 bases). DNA for the CDR3: TGTGCCAGTAGTATAGATCAGTACAGGTCTGAGCAGTTCTTC. This encodes CASSIDQYRSEQFF. The full variable domain, with the rest looked up from reference TRBV19 and TRBJ2-1, is DGGITQSPKYLFRKEGQNVTLSCEQNLNHDAMYWYRQDPGQGLRLIYYSQIVNDFQKGDIAEGYSVSREKKESFPLTVTSAQKNPTAFYLCASSIDQYRSEQFFGPGTRLTVL.